This T cell receptor beta chain comes out of a study of blood T cell repertoires in COVID-19. Study-level background: Nucleic acid was either cDNA or gDNA, and it came from T cells, B-cell-depleted T cells, or PBMCs.

Germline V gene sequence: CDR1 SEHNR, CDR2 FQNEAQ (reference sequence). Germline trimming cut 3 bases from V and 0 bases from J; bases unmatched to any gene: 3. This CDR3 region has 16 residues. Profiled with immunoSEQ multiplex PCR; TCRdb holds only in-frame clones, not every one. The data contain approximately 250,000 clones, around 83% of them singletons. This sequence was found in a man aged 18 to 35 with active or convalescent COVID-19. V is TRBV7-9 and J is TRBJ2-7; 12 bases match TRBD2. Material for sequencing was peripheral blood. The CDR3 region is CASSFPSGRGSYEQYF. The CDR3 nucleotides read TGTGCCAGCAGCTTTCCTAGCGGGAGGGGCTCCTACGAGCAGTACTTC.